This is a list of T cell receptor beta chains from one sample in a study of T cells after yellow fever vaccination. One entry per CDR3 protein, called by TCRdb with MiXCR from the 5' RACE reads. The table shows roughly 74,000 distinct CDR3 sequences, with approximately 7.7% occurring only once. The input for sequencing was CD8+ T cells sorted from PBMCs, taken 4 to 5 days after the first yellow fever vaccination. Receptors were obtained from a man between 18 and 35 years old who received the YFV17D yellow fever vaccine. CDR3s include the opening cysteine and the closing phenylalanine or tryptophan. D genes are given only for firm matches. Not all rows give a size; the values are once, few, many and, for expanded clones, a class.

clone_size j_call v_call d_call cdr3_aa cdr3_nt
- TRBJ1-2 TRBV3-1 - CATSQVPILTGPNYGYTF TGTGCCACCAGCCAGGTTCCCATCTTGACAGGACCTAACTATGGCTACACCTTC
few TRBJ1-3 TRBV4-1 TRBD1 CASSLRDSDRGNTIYF TGCGCCAGCAGCCTACGGGACAGCGACCGTGGAAACACCATATATTTT
few TRBJ1-1 TRBV4-2 - CASSHQNEAFF TGTGCCAGCAGCCACCAGAATGAAGCTTTCTTT
few TRBJ1-2 TRBV10-3 - CAISEFLGGSGYTF TGTGCCATCAGTGAATTCCTTGGGGGGAGCGGCTACACCTTC
few TRBJ2-3 TRBV11-2 - CASSFNFFGLVKTDTQYF TGTGCCAGCAGCTTCAATTTCTTTGGTCTAGTGAAAACAGATACGCAGTATTTT
few TRBJ1-2 TRBV6-2/TRBV6-3 - CASSSTAVDYGYTF TGTGCCAGCAGTTCCACTGCGGTTGACTATGGCTACACCTTC
many TRBJ2-2 TRBV5-1 TRBD1 CASRSGTGDTGELFF TGCGCCAGCAGATCCGGGACAGGGGACACCGGGGAGCTGTTTTTT
few TRBJ1-4 TRBV7-9 - CASSQPTGTNEKLFF TGTGCCAGCAGCCAACCGACAGGAACTAATGAAAAACTGTTTTTT
many TRBJ1-4 TRBV4-1 - CASSSFRDSEKLFF TGCGCCAGCAGCTCATTCAGGGATAGTGAAAAACTGTTTTTT
few TRBJ2-7 TRBV4-2 TRBD1 CASSPLDRVYEQYF TGTGCCAGCAGCCCCCTGGACAGGGTCTACGAGCAGTACTTC
few TRBJ1-5 TRBV5-6 TRBD1 CASSSDREDNQPQHF TGTGCCAGCAGCTCGGACAGGGAAGACAATCAGCCCCAGCATTTT
- TRBJ2-3 TRBV9 - CASSGTSSTDTQYF TGTGCCAGCAGCGGGACTTCTAGCACAGATACGCAGTATTTT
many TRBJ2-1 TRBV3-1 TRBD2 CASSQAPTSQYNEQFF TGTGCCAGCAGCCAAGCCCCGACTAGCCAATACAATGAGCAGTTCTTC
many TRBJ2-3 TRBV6-4 TRBD1 CASSEGTGDTDTQYF TGTGCCAGCAGTGAAGGGACAGGGGACACAGATACGCAGTATTTT
few TRBJ1-5 TRBV27 - CASSLPGGGQPQHF TGTGCCAGCAGTTTACCCGGAGGGGGGCAGCCCCAGCATTTT
- TRBJ1-1 TRBV12-3/TRBV12-4 - CASSPWRLDTEAFF TGTGCCAGCAGTCCCTGGCGGCTAGACACTGAAGCTTTCTTT
many TRBJ2-7 TRBV7-2 TRBD2 CASSLNPSGGLYEQYF TGTGCCAGCAGCTTAAACCCTAGCGGGGGGCTCTACGAGCAGTACTTC